Included here is one TCR beta chain sequence, with context. Authors of the study amplified TCR beta CDR3 regions from RNA transcripts. HTBI primers were the set used in a first-round RT-PCR of the TCR CDR3. Each CDR3 protein is one row after TCRdb ran MiXCR on the multiplex PCR reads. The data contain about 290,000 distinct CDR3 sequences, roughly 13% of them singletons. This CDR3 comprises 17 residues. Trimming shortened V by 0 bases and J by 1 base, and 13 bases separated the two germline ends. Per germline, CDR1 LGHDT and CDR2 YNNKEL (reference sequence). The data belong to a study of T cells in Graves' hyperthyroidism and ophthalmopathy. Background on the study: The blood sample was taken at first diagnosis, before treatment began.

The sequencing sample was made of blood. The chain recombines TRBV3-1 with TRBJ1-3; D is undetermined. The receptor was derived from a woman in her thirties or forties with Graves' hyperthyroidism. The CDR3 sequence is CASSQEQPATSGNTIYF. DNA for the CDR3: TGTGCCAGCAGCCAAGAACAGCCGGCTACTTCTGGAAACACCATATATTTT.